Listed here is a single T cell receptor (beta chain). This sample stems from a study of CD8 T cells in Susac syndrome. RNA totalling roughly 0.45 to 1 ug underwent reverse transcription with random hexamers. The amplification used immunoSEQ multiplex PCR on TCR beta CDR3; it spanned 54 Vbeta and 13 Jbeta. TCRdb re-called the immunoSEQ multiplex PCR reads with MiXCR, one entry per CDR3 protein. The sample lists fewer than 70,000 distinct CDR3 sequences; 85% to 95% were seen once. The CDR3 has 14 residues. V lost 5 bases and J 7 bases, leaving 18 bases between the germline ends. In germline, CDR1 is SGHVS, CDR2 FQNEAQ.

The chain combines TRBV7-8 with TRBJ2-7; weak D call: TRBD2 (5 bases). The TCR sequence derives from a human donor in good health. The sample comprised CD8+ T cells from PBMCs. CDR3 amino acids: CASSQLSGVGEQYF. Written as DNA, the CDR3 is TGTGCCAGCAGCCAGCTGTCCGGGGTTGGAGAGCAGTACTTC.